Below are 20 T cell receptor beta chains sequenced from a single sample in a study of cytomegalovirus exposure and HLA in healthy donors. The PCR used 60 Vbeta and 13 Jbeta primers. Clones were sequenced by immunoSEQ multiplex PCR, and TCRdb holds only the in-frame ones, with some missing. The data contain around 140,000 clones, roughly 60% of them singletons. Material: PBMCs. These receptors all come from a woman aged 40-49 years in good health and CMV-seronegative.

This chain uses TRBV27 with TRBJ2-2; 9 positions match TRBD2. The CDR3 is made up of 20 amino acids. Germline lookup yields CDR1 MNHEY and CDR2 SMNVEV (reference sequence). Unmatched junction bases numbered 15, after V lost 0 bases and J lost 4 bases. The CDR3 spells CASSLSRRGGVSTSTGELFF. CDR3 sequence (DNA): TGTGCCAGCAGTTTATCCCGACGCGGGGGGGTCTCTACCTCCACCGGGGAGCTGTTTTTT.

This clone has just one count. The CDR3 spells CASSKATNTEAFF. CDR3 nucleotides: TGTGCCAGCAGCAAAGCCACGAACACTGAAGCTTTCTTT. The chain combines TRBV9 with TRBJ1-1; the D is unclear. V lost 4 bases and J 1 base, leaving 8 bases between the germline ends. The CDR3 is 13 amino acids. CDR1 SGDLS and CDR2 YYNGEE come from the germline V gene.

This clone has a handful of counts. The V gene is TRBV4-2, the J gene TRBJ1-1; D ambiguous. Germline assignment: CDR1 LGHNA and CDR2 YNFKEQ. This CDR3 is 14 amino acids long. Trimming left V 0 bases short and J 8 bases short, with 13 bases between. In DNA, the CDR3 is TGTGCCAGCAGCCAAGATCAAGTCGGAGGAGAAGCTTTCTTT. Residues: CASSQDQVGGEAFF.

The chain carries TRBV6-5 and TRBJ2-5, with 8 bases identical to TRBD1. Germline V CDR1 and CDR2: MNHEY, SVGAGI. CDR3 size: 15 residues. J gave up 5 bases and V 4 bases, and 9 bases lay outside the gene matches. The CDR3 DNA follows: TGTGCCAGCAGTTTTTTCCAGGGGGCTGTGGAGACCCAGTACTTC. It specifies CASSFFQGAVETQYF.

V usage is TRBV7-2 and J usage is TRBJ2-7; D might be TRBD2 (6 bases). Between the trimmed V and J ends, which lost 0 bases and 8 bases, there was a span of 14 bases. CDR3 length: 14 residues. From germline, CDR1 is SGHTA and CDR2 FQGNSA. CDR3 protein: CASSLAMAGGKQYF. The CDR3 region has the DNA TGTGCCAGCAGCTTAGCGATGGCGGGCGGGAAGCAGTACTTC.

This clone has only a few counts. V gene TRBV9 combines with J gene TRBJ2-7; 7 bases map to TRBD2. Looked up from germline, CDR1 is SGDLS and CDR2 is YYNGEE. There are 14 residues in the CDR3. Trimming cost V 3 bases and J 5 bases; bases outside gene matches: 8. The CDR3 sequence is CASSARRGRNEQYF. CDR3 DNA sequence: TGTGCCAGCAGCGCCCGGCGGGGGAGGAACGAGCAGTACTTC.

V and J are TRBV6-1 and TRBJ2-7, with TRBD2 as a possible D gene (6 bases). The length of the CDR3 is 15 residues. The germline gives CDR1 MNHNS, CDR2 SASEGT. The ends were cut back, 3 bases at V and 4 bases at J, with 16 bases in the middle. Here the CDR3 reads CASSDDLALLYEQYF. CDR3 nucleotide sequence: TGTGCCAGCAGTGACGACCTAGCGTTGTTATACGAGCAGTACTTC.

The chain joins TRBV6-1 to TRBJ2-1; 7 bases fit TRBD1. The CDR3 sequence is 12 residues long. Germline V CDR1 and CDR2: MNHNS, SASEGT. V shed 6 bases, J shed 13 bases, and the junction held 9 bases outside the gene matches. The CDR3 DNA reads TGTGCCAGCAGCGAAAGAGGGGACAGTCAGTTCTTC. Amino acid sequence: CASSERGDSQFF.

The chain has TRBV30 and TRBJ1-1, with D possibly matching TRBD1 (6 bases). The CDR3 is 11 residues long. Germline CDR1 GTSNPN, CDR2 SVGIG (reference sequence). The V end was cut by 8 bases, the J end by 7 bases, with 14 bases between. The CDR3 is CAGSRGVEAFF. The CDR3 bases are TGTGCCGGCTCCAGGGGAGTTGAAGCTTTCTTT. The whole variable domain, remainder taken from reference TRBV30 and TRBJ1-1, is SQTIHQWPATLVQPVGSPLSLECTVEGTSNPNLYWYRQAAGRGLQLLFYSVGIGQISSEVPQNLSASRPQDRQFILSSKKLLLSDSGFYLCAGSRGVEAFFGQGTRLTVV.

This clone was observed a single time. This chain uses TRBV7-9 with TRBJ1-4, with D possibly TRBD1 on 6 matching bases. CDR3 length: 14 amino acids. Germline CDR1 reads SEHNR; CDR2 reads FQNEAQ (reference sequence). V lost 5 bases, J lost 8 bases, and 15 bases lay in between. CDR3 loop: CASSRTEAKEKLFF. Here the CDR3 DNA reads TGTGCCAGCAGCAGGACAGAGGCAAAGGAAAAACTGTTTTTT.

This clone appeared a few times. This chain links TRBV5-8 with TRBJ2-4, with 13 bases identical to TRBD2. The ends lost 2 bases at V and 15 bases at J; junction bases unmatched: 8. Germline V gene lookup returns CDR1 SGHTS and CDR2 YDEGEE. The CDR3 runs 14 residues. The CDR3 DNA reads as TGTGCCAGCAGCTTAGGACTAGCGGGGGCCGGGGGGTACTTC. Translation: CASSLGLAGAGGYF.

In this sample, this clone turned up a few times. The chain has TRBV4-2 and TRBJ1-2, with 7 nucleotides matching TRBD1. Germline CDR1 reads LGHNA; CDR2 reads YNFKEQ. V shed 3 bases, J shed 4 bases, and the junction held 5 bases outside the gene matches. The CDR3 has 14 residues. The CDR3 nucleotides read TGTGCCAGCAGCCAGACGACAGGGACCTATGGCTACACCTTC. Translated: CASSQTTGTYGYTF.

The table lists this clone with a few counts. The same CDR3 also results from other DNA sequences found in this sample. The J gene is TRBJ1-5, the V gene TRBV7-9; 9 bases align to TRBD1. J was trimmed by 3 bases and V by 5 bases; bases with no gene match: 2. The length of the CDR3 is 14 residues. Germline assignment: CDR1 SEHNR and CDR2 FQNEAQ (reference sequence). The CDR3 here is CASSTGGINQPQHF. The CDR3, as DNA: TGTGCCAGCAGCACAGGGGGCATCAATCAGCCCCAGCATTTT.

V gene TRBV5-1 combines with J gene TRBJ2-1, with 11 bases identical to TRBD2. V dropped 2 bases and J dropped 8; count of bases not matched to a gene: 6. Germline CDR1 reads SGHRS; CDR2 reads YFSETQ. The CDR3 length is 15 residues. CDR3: CASSFGLTSGDEQFF. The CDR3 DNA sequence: TGCGCCAGCAGCTTTGGCCTGACTAGCGGGGATGAGCAGTTCTTC.

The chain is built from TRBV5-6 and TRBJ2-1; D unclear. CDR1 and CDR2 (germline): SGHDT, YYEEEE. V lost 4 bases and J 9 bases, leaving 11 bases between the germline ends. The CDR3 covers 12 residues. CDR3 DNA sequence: TGTGCCAGCAGCCCTACAGAAGGTGAGCAGTTCTTC. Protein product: CASSPTEGEQFF.

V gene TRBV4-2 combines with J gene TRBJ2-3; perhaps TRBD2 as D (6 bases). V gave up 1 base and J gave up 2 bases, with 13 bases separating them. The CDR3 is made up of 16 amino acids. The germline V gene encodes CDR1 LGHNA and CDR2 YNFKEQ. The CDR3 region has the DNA TGTGCCAGCAGCCAAGTGTGGGGCGGGGCCACAGATACGCAGTATTTT. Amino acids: CASSQVWGGATDTQYF.

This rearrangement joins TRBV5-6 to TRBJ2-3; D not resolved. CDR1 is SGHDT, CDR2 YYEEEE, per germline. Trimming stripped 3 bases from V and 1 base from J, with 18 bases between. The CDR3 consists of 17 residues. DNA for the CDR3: TGTGCCAGCAGCTCCATATTGGCTGGGCTTCGCACAGATACGCAGTATTTT. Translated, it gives CASSSILAGLRTDTQYF.

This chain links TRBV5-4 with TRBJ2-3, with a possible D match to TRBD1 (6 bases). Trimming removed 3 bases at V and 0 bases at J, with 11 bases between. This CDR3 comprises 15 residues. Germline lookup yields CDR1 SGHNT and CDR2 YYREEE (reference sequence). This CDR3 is CASSSDSYSTDTQYF. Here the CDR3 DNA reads TGTGCCAGCAGCTCGGACAGTTATAGCACAGATACGCAGTATTTT. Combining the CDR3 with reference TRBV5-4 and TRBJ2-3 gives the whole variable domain ETGVTQSPTHLIKTRGQQVTLRCSSQSGHNTVSWYQQALGQGPQFIFQYYREEENGRGNFPPRFSGLQFPNYSSELNVNALELDDSALYLCASSSDSYSTDTQYFGPGTRLTVL.

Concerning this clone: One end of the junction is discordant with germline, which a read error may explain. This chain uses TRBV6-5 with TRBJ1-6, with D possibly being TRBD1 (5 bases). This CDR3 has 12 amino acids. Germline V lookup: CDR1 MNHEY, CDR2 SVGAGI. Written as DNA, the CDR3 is TGTGCCAGCAGTTACGTGGATGGGGCCCCCGTGTTT. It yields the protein CASSYVDGAPVF.

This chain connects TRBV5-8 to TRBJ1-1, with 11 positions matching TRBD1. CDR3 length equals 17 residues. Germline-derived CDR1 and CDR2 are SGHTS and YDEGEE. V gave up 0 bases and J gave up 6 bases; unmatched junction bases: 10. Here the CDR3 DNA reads TGTGCCAGCAGCTTGGCGGACAGGGGGCTTAGGGAAGCTGAAGCTTTCTTT. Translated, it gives CASSLADRGLREAEAFF.